A selection of T cell receptor beta chains follows, all from one sample in a study of CD8+CD57+ T cells in acquired aplastic anemia. TCRdb reprocessed the reads via MiXCR and lists one record per CDR3 protein. The sample includes around 130,000 distinct CDR3 sequences, 55% to 70% of them seen just once. The source material was sorted CD4+, CD8+, or CD8+CD57+ T cells (not recorded which) from PBMCs. Receptors were obtained from a human donor with aplastic anemia. The CDR3 runs from the conserved cysteine through the conserved F or W. D genes are given only for firm matches. Size is stated for part of the rows, as once, few or many counts, or as a class when the clone is expanded.

j_call,clone_size,d_call,v_call,cdr3_nt,cdr3_aa
TRBJ2-7,.,TRBD1,TRBV15,TGTGCCACCAGCATCGGGACAGGGATCTACAAGAAGTACTTC,CATSIGTGIYKKYF
TRBJ2-1,.,TRBD2,TRBV4-1,TGCGCCAGCAGCCAAGATCGTCTAGCGGGGAGCTCCTACAATGAGCAGTTCTTC,CASSQDRLAGSSYNEQFF
TRBJ2-1,many,TRBD1,TRBV25-1,TGTGCCAGCACCAAACAGGGGTTTCATGAGCAGTTCTTC,CASTKQGFHEQFF
TRBJ2-7,many,TRBD2,TRBV13,TGTGCCAGCAGCCCCCCAAGCGGGAGCCCCTACGAGCAGTACTTC,CASSPPSGSPYEQYF
TRBJ2-5,.,.,TRBV5-6,TGTGCCAGCAGCTTCGGAGCGGTCCTTCAAGAGACCCAGTACTTC,CASSFGAVLQETQYF
TRBJ2-3,.,.,TRBV24-1,TGTGCCACCAGTGATCGGGGCAGGGCGGGTACGCAGTATTTT,CATSDRGRAGTQYF
TRBJ1-2,many,TRBD1,TRBV5-4,TGTGCCAGCAGCAAGGACAGGGGGACGTTTGGCTACACCTTC,CASSKDRGTFGYTF
TRBJ1-6,.,.,TRBV7-9,TGTGCCAGCAGCTTATCAACTTCACCCCTCCACTTT,CASSLSTSPLHF
TRBJ1-2,.,.,TRBV10-3,TGTGCCATCAGTGATTTCCCGCGGACACAGGGTGACTATGGCTACACCTTC,CAISDFPRTQGDYGYTF
TRBJ2-3,once,.,TRBV7-6,TGTGCCAGCAGCTTAGTTACAGGTAGCACAGATACGCAGTATTTT,CASSLVTGSTDTQYF
TRBJ1-1,many,.,TRBV6-4,TGTGCCAGCAGTGACACTAGCGGGATGGGTACTGAAGCTTTCTTT,CASSDTSGMGTEAFF
TRBJ1-4,many,.,TRBV6-1,TGTGCCAGCAGAGACGGGACATATCCTGAAAAACTGTTTTTT,CASRDGTYPEKLFF
TRBJ1-1,.,.,TRBV9,TGTGCCAGCAGCCCGAGGTGGGGTGGGGACACTGAAGCTTTCTTT,CASSPRWGGDTEAFF
TRBJ1-3,.,.,TRBV7-2,TGTGCCAGCAGCCATGGGACAAGGTCTGGAAACACCATATATTTT,CASSHGTRSGNTIYF